Below are 5 T cell receptor beta chains sequenced from a single sample in a study of blood T cell repertoires in COVID-19. Sequenced by immunoSEQ multiplex PCR; TCRdb stores in-frame clones only, minus some. The sample contains about 220,000 clones, 88% of which appear only once. Sequencing input: PBMCs or T cells enriched from blood (not recorded which). The receptors come from a woman under 40 who had recovered from COVID-19.

The genes are TRBV5-4 and TRBJ2-3; perhaps TRBD1 as D (6 bases). This CDR3 is 14 amino acids long. V dropped 4 bases and J dropped 0 bases, with 9 bases sitting between them. Germline V CDR1 and CDR2: SGHNT, YYREEE (reference sequence). The CDR3 loop is CASSAGQSTDTQYF. The CDR3 DNA reads TGTGCCAGCAGCGCAGGACAGAGCACAGATACGCAGTATTTT. Full variable domain (remainder filled in from reference TRBV5-4 and TRBJ2-3): ETGVTQSPTHLIKTRGQQVTLRCSSQSGHNTVSWYQQALGQGPQFIFQYYREEENGRGNFPPRFSGLQFPNYSSELNVNALELDDSALYLCASSAGQSTDTQYFGPGTRLTVL.

This clone was detected a few times. The V gene is TRBV9, the J gene TRBJ1-2, with unresolved D. The CDR3 loop spans 13 amino acids. V was trimmed by 4 bases and J by 3 bases, leaving 10 bases between them. CDR1 is SGDLS, CDR2 YYNGEE, per germline. CDR3 in amino acids: CASSPAGDYGYTF. The DNA for the CDR3 is TGTGCCAGCAGCCCCGCCGGGGACTATGGCTACACCTTC.

The chain links TRBV7-2 to TRBJ2-1; the match to TRBD2 covers 11 bases. Germline trimming cut 5 bases from V and 4 bases from J; bases unmatched to any gene: 13. The V gene's germline CDR1 is SGHTA and CDR2 FQGNSA. The CDR3 contains 18 residues. The CDR3 loop is CASSPLRLAGGKYNEQFF. The CDR3 region has the DNA TGTGCCAGCAGCCCCCTTAGGCTAGCGGGGGGAAAATACAATGAGCAGTTCTTC.

The chain combines TRBV19 with TRBJ2-1; D ambiguous. CDR1 is LNHDA, CDR2 SQIVND, per germline (reference sequence). This CDR3 is 15 amino acids long. V was clipped by 1 base and J by 7 bases, with 14 bases between them. DNA of the CDR3: TGTGCCAGTAGTATAGCCCCCGACTTCCGGAATGAGCAGTTCTTC. It specifies CASSIAPDFRNEQFF.

V and J are TRBV7-3 and TRBJ1-5; the match to TRBD1 covers 7 bases. V lost 9 bases, J lost 5 bases, and 7 bases stayed unmatched. The CDR3 extends over 13 amino acids. The germline gives CDR1 SGHTA, CDR2 FQGTGA. Here the CDR3 reads CASAEDRDQPQHF. As DNA, the CDR3 is TGTGCCAGTGCTGAAGACAGGGATCAGCCCCAGCATTTT. The variable domain in full, with the rest retrieved from reference TRBV7-3 and TRBJ1-5, is GAGVSQTPSNKVTEKGKYVELRCDPISGHTALYWYRQSLGQGPEFLIYFQGTGAADDSGLPNDRFFAVRPEGSVSTLKIQRTERGDSAVYLCASAEDRDQPQHFGDGTRLSIL.